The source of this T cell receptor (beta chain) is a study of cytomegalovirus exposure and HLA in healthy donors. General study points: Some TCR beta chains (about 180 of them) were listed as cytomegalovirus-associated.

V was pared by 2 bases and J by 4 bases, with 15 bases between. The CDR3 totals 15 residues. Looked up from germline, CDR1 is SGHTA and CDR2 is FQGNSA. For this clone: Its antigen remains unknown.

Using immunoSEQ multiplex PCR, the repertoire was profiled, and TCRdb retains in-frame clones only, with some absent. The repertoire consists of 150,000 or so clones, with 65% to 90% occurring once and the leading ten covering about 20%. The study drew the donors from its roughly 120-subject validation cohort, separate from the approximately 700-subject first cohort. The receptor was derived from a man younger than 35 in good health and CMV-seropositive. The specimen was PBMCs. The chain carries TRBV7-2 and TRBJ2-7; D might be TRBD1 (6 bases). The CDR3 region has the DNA TGTGCCAGCAGCTTACCCGGCAGGGGCGAATACGAGCAGTACTTC. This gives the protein CASSLPGRGEYEQYF.